Shown below are 27 T cell receptor beta chains from a single sample sequenced in a study of blood T cell repertoires in COVID-19. The table came from immunoSEQ multiplex PCR; TCRdb's copy has only in-frame clones and leaves some out. The data contain 60,000 to 75,000 clones, roughly 80% of them singletons. Sample: peripheral blood. Source of these receptors: a woman of 80 years or more with acute or convalescent COVID-19.

The genes are TRBV10-3 and TRBJ2-2; D possibly corresponds to TRBD1 (5 bases). The CDR3 length is 16 residues. V was trimmed by 0 bases and J by 3 bases, leaving 11 bases between them. The germline V gene encodes CDR1 ENHRY and CDR2 SYGVKD. This chain's CDR3 is CAISESLRQYTGELFF. The CDR3 DNA reads TGTGCCATCAGTGAGTCGCTTCGACAGTACACCGGGGAGCTGTTTTTT.

This chain connects TRBV10-3 to TRBJ1-6; 7 nucleotides line up with TRBD1. After removal of 4 bases from V and 0 bases from J, the junction contained 3 bases not matched to a gene. The CDR3 is 16 residues long. In germline, CDR1 is ENHRY, CDR2 SYGVKD. In nucleotides, the CDR3 is TGTGCCATCAGTGGCAGGGGGAGCTCCTATAATTCACCCCTCCACTTT. It is translated as CAISGRGSSYNSPLHF.

The V and J genes are TRBV6-1 and TRBJ1-2; D uncertain. The CDR3 runs 18 residues. Trimming pared 0 bases from V and 4 bases from J, leaving 21 bases between. Germline V gene lookup returns CDR1 MNHNS and CDR2 SASEGT. Here the CDR3 reads CASSEATDFNPGGYGYTF. CDR3 sequence (DNA): TGTGCCAGCAGTGAAGCCACCGACTTTAACCCCGGTGGCTATGGCTACACCTTC.

This clone came up once. CDR3 sequence (DNA): TGTGCCAGCAGGACAGGAACCGAAAATTCACCCCTCCACTTT. As protein: CASRTGTENSPLHF. V is TRBV7-3 and J is TRBJ1-6, with D possibly TRBD1 on 6 matching bases. Deletions cut 6 bases from V and 7 bases from J, with 13 bases between. The CDR3 is 14 residues long. Germline CDR1 SGHTA, CDR2 FQGTGA. Full variable domain (remainder filled in from reference TRBV7-3 and TRBJ1-6): GAGVSQTPSNKVTEKGKYVELRCDPISGHTALYWYRQSLGQGPEFLIYFQGTGAADDSGLPNDRFFAVRPEGSVSTLKIQRTERGDSAVYLCASRTGTENSPLHFGNGTRLTVT.

The V gene is TRBV29-1, the J gene TRBJ1-1; D call uncertain. This CDR3 spans 12 amino acids. CDR1 is SQVTM and CDR2 is ANQGSEA in the germline V gene. Between the trimmed V and J ends, which lost 4 bases and 5 bases, there was a span of 11 bases. The CDR3 DNA sequence: TGCAGCGTTGGCAACCCGAGAACTGAAGCTTTCTTT. As protein: CSVGNPRTEAFF.

The V and J genes are TRBV5-1 and TRBJ1-4, with D possibly being TRBD1 (6 bases). Germline CDR1 reads SGHRS; CDR2 reads YFSETQ. V lost 4 bases and J 7 bases, leaving 14 bases between the germline ends. The CDR3 runs 14 residues. The CDR3 protein is CASSLQGGGEKLFF. As DNA, the CDR3 is TGCGCCAGCAGCCTACAGGGTGGGGGTGAAAAACTGTTTTTT.

The rearrangement joins TRBV28 to TRBJ1-3, with 7 bases aligning to TRBD1. Losses at the gene ends were 10 bases for V and 0 bases for J; bases not matched to a gene: 3. This CDR3 is 13 amino acids long. Germline V CDR1 and CDR2: MDHEN, SYDVKM. The CDR3 DNA reads TGTGCCACCCGGACAGGCTCTGGAAACACCATATATTTT. Protein: CATRTGSGNTIYF.

The CDR3 spells CASSTSEGVGQPQHF. CDR3 coding DNA: TGTGCCAGCAGTACGTCAGAAGGGGTAGGCCAGCCCCAGCATTTT. J is TRBJ1-5 and V is TRBV6-2 or TRBV6-3, with D tentatively TRBD1 (5 bases). From germline, CDR1 is MNHEY and CDR2 SVGEGT. V lost 5 bases and J 7 bases, leaving 18 bases between the germline ends. The CDR3 runs 15 residues.

A single count supports this clone. The genes are TRBV6-5 and TRBJ2-3, with 8 bases lining up with TRBD2. The V gene's germline CDR1 is MNHEY and CDR2 SVGAGI. V shed 8 bases, J shed 8 bases, and the junction held 6 bases outside the gene matches. This CDR3 has 12 residues. DNA for the CDR3: TGTGCCAGCGACGGGGGGGCGGGTACGCAGTATTTT. It specifies CASDGGAGTQYF.

The chain links TRBV6-1 to TRBJ2-7; 9 bases align to TRBD2. The length of the CDR3 is 15 residues. V lost 3 bases and J lost 1; bases outside the gene matches: 4. Germline V CDR1 and CDR2: MNHNS, SASEGT. The CDR3 DNA reads as TGTGCCAGCAGTGATCCTAGCGGGACTTCCTACGAGCAGTACTTC. The encoded protein is CASSDPSGTSYEQYF.

The chain has TRBV5-6 and TRBJ1-6; D is ambiguous. The V end lost 2 bases, the J end lost 6 bases, and 6 bases lay between the germline ends. The CDR3 consists of 13 residues. CDR1 SGHDT and CDR2 YYEEEE come from the germline V gene. In nucleotides, the CDR3 is TGTGCCAGCAGCTTTCTGAGTAATTCACCCCTCCACTTT. Residues: CASSFLSNSPLHF.

The chain joins TRBV25-1 to TRBJ2-7, with D possibly matching TRBD2 (6 bases). The length of the CDR3 is 14 residues. Germline V lookup: CDR1 MGHDK, CDR2 SYGVNS. Trimming took 3 bases from V and 1 from J, leaving 10 bases between them. The CDR3 coding sequence is TGTGCCAGCAGTGATTGGGGGGTTTCCTACGAGCAGTACTTC. It yields the protein CASSDWGVSYEQYF.

In its sample, this clone was seen a few times. This chain connects TRBV7-9 to TRBJ1-1, with D possibly TRBD1 on 5 matching bases. The CDR3 runs 13 residues. CDR1 SEHNR and CDR2 FQNEAQ come from the germline V gene (reference sequence). Trimming left V 8 bases short and J 10 bases short, with 20 bases between. CDR3 region: CASRHYSTAGAFF. The CDR3 DNA sequence: TGTGCCAGCCGACACTATTCGACAGCCGGAGCTTTCTTT.

V usage is TRBV19 and J usage is TRBJ2-5; 7 nucleotides line up with TRBD1. J lost 1 base, V lost 5 bases, and 4 bases had no gene match. The germline gives CDR1 LNHDA, CDR2 SQIVND (reference sequence). The CDR3 has 14 amino acids. The CDR3 here is CASSDDRAQETQYF. CDR3 coding DNA: TGTGCCAGTAGTGATGACAGGGCCCAAGAGACCCAGTACTTC. Full variable domain (missing parts from reference TRBV19 and TRBJ2-5): DGGITQSPKYLFRKEGQNVTLSCEQNLNHDAMYWYRQDPGQGLRLIYYSQIVNDFQKGDIAEGYSVSREKKESFPLTVTSAQKNPTAFYLCASSDDRAQETQYFGPGTRLLVL.

The chain recombines TRBV19 with TRBJ2-1, with 8 nucleotides matching TRBD2. Germline loops: CDR1 LNHDA, CDR2 SQIVND (reference sequence). With V trimmed by 4 bases and J by 3 bases, 5 bases remained unmatched. The CDR3 is made up of 15 amino acids. The CDR3 is CASSTPGTSYNEQFF. CDR3 in DNA: TGTGCCAGTAGTACCCCAGGGACTAGCTACAATGAGCAGTTCTTC.

This chain links TRBV5-1 with TRBJ1-3; 9 nucleotides match TRBD1. Germline V gene data show CDR1 as SGHRS and CDR2 as YFSETQ. The CDR3 extends over 15 amino acids. The V segment lost 0 bases and the J segment 4 bases; nucleotides outside the gene matches: 2. This CDR3 is CASSLVGTGGNTIYF. In DNA form, the CDR3 reads TGCGCCAGCAGCTTGGTCGGGACAGGGGGAAACACCATATATTTT.

This clone was seen once. The chain has TRBV19 and TRBJ2-3, with TRBD2 as a possible D gene (6 bases). The germline CDR1 and CDR2 sequences are LNHDA and SQIVND (reference sequence). V was trimmed by 3 bases and J by 3 bases, leaving 13 bases between them. The CDR3 covers 15 residues. CDR3 sequence reads: CASSIPGGETDTQYF. The CDR3 DNA is TGTGCCAGTAGTATCCCAGGCGGGGAGACAGATACGCAGTATTTT.

This chain links TRBV29-1 with TRBJ2-1, with 9 nucleotides matching TRBD1. V trimming: 2 bases; J trimming: 5 bases; junction bases outside the gene matches: 4. The CDR3 contains 14 residues. CDR1 SQVTM and CDR2 ANQGSEA come from the germline V gene. The chain's CDR3 is CSVEHRGRDNEQFF. The CDR3 DNA follows: TGCAGCGTTGAACACAGGGGGCGCGACAATGAGCAGTTCTTC.

The chain is built from TRBV24-1 and TRBJ2-1; D is undetermined. This CDR3 is built from 16 residues. Germline CDR1 reads KGHDR; CDR2 reads SFDVKD. Trimming took off 4 bases at V and 5 bases at J, with 17 bases between the two ends. This CDR3 reads CATSDPRSNRNNEQFF. Written as DNA, the CDR3 is TGTGCCACCAGTGACCCCAGGTCGAACCGAAACAATGAGCAGTTCTTC.

This chain connects TRBV7-8 to TRBJ1-5; TRBD1 matches at 8 bases. This CDR3 region has 16 residues. Per the germline V gene, CDR1 is SGHVS and CDR2 is FQNEAQ. J lost 5 bases, V lost 0 bases, and 6 bases had no gene match. The chain's CDR3 is CASSLARTGIDQPQHF. The CDR3 DNA follows: TGTGCCAGCAGCTTAGCTAGGACAGGGATAGATCAGCCCCAGCATTTT.

The V and J genes are TRBV10-3 and TRBJ1-1; D perhaps matches TRBD1 (5 bases). Between the trimmed V and J ends, which lost 3 bases and 5 bases, there was a span of 16 bases. Germline values: CDR1 ENHRY, CDR2 SYGVKD. The CDR3 consists of 15 residues. The CDR3 DNA is TGTGCCATCAGTGATCCAGGGCTGGAGGGGACTGAAGCTTTCTTT. This gives the protein CAISDPGLEGTEAFF.

This clone appeared once. Here the CDR3 reads CASSSGGDRGAYNEQFF. CDR3 DNA: TGCGCCAGCAGCTCGGGCGGTGACAGGGGGGCCTACAATGAGCAGTTCTTC. This sequence joins TRBV5-1 and TRBJ2-1, with 9 bases matching TRBD1. CDR3 size: 17 residues. CDR1 and CDR2 (germline): SGHRS, YFSETQ. With 3 bases clipped from V and 2 bases from J, the junction kept 9 bases outside the gene matches. Full variable domain (outside the CDR3, taken from reference TRBV5-1 and TRBJ2-1): KAGVTQTPRYLIKTRGQQVTLSCSPISGHRSVSWYQQTPGQGLQFLFEYFSETQRNKGNFPGRFSGRQFSNSRSEMNVSTLELGDSALYLCASSSGGDRGAYNEQFFGPGTRLTVL.

The J gene is TRBJ1-2, the V gene TRBV6-5; 8 nucleotides agree with TRBD1. V gave up 6 bases and J gave up 6 bases; unmatched junction bases: 3. Germline V gives CDR1 MNHEY, CDR2 SVGAGI. This CDR3 region has 12 residues. As DNA, the CDR3 is TGTGCCAGCAGAGGACAGGGCCATGGCTACACCTTC. It is translated as CASRGQGHGYTF.

The gene calls are TRBV2 and TRBJ1-1; 7 bases are a match to TRBD1. V was pared by 6 bases and J by 4 bases, with 8 bases of the junction left unmatched. The CDR3 loop spans 14 amino acids. The germline V gene has CDR1 SNHLY and CDR2 FYNNEI. As DNA, the CDR3 is TGTGCCAGCAGACCAGGGGGGACGGGCACTGAAGCTTTCTTT. Amino acids: CASRPGGTGTEAFF.

The CDR3 is CASSENQGAARRATEAFF. CDR3 nucleotide sequence: TGCGCCAGCAGTGAAAACCAGGGGGCGGCCCGAAGGGCCACTGAAGCTTTCTTT. The rearrangement uses TRBV10-1 and TRBJ1-1; 8 bases line up with TRBD1. The CDR3 spans 18 residues. The junction had 16 bases not matched to a gene; V was cut back by 3 bases and J by 4 bases. The germline V gene has CDR1 WNHNN and CDR2 SYGVQD (reference sequence).

The V and J genes are TRBV5-6 and TRBJ2-2, with 7 bases identical to TRBD1. V shed 3 bases and J 0 bases; nucleotides not matched to a gene: 5. CDR1 and CDR2 from the germline V gene are SGHDT and YYEEEE. The CDR3 covers 16 residues. The DNA for the CDR3 is TGTGCCAGCAGCTCAGCCGGGACAGCGAACACCGGGGAGCTGTTTTTT. Its protein is CASSSAGTANTGELFF.

The CDR3 spells CASRGTGTEAFF. The CDR3 DNA is TGCGCCAGCCGCGGGACAGGGACTGAAGCTTTCTTT. The genes are TRBV5-1 and TRBJ1-1; 9 nucleotides line up with TRBD1. V lost 7 bases to trimming and J lost 5 bases; unmatched junction nucleotides: 3. This CDR3 spans 12 amino acids. Germline lookup yields CDR1 SGHRS and CDR2 YFSETQ.